A selection of T cell receptor beta chains follows, all from one sample in a study of T cell repertoires in cytomegalovirus infection. TCRdb reanalysed the reads using MiXCR and keeps one entry per CDR3 protein. The sample comprises some 590,000 distinct CDR3 sequences, about 39% of which are singletons, and about half rests with the top ten. The antigens these receptors bind are not known. The material sequenced was cultured PBMCs, taken from culture after CMV antigen stimulation. All receptors derive from a human donor in good health (CMV status not recorded). Some clones in this sample may be carry-over from other donors' samples. CDR3s include the opening cysteine and the closing phenylalanine or tryptophan. The D gene is left open where the match is weak. Clone size is stated in some rows and not others, as once, few, many or a class when expanded.

CDR3aa,CDR3nt,j_gene,abundance,v_gene,d_gene
CASSPAGQGNEKLFF,TGTGCCAGCAGCCCCGCGGGACAGGGCAATGAAAAACTGTTTTTT,TRBJ1-4,-,TRBV28,TRBD1
CASSGTGGGDSPLHF,TGTGCCAGCAGCGGTACAGGGGGCGGTGATTCACCCCTCCACTTT,TRBJ1-6,many,TRBV7-2,TRBD1
CASSLWGRHSNQPQHF,TGTGCCAGCAGTTTATGGGGCCGGCATAGCAATCAGCCCCAGCATTTT,TRBJ1-5,few,TRBV12-3/TRBV12-4,-
CASSALAGGIGELFF,TGTGCCAGCAGTGCACTAGCGGGGGGTATCGGGGAGCTGTTTTTT,TRBJ2-2,-,TRBV6-1,TRBD2
CAISEGDTDTQYF,TGTGCCATCAGTGAGGGGGACACAGATACGCAGTATTTT,TRBJ2-3,-,TRBV10-3,-
CSALPPRWGRGATNEKLFF,TGCAGTGCTCTCCCCCCCCGATGGGGGAGGGGTGCAACTAATGAAAAACTGTTTTTT,TRBJ1-4,-,TRBV20-1,-
CASSILDRDNQPQHF,TGTGCCAGTAGTATCTTGGACAGGGATAATCAGCCCCAGCATTTT,TRBJ1-5,-,TRBV19,TRBD1
CASSNAGSYNEQFF,TGTGCCAGCTCAAACGCGGGCTCCTACAATGAGCAGTTCTTC,TRBJ2-1,-,TRBV18,-
CASSIRLGISRYQEGQYF,TGTGCCAGTAGTATTAGGCTTGGGATATCTAGATATCAAGAGGGCCAGTACTTC,TRBJ2-5,few,TRBV19,-
CASSEALQRHTIYF,TGTGCCAGCAGTGAAGCCCTGCAGAGGCACACCATATATTTT,TRBJ1-3,-,TRBV2,-
CASSYSGAGGFNEQFF,TGTGCCAGCAGTTACTCTGGAGCGGGAGGGTTCAATGAGCAGTTCTTC,TRBJ2-1,-,TRBV6-2/TRBV6-3,TRBD2
CASSPPKGYGYTF,TGTGCCAGCAGCCCCCCAAAAGGCTATGGCTACACCTTC,TRBJ1-2,-,TRBV28,-
CAIGDLNSPLHF,TGTGCCATCGGGGACCTTAATTCACCCCTCCACTTT,TRBJ1-6,-,TRBV10-3,-
CASERRDRAGNTIYF,TGTGCCAGTGAAAGGAGGGACAGGGCTGGAAACACCATATATTTT,TRBJ1-3,-,TRBV19,TRBD1
CASSPLWTDNTEAFF,TGTGCCAGCAGTCCGCTCTGGACTGATAACACTGAAGCTTTCTTT,TRBJ1-1,-,TRBV6-5,-
CASSLMQETQYF,TGTGCCAGCAGCTTAATGCAAGAGACCCAGTACTTC,TRBJ2-5,-,TRBV7-2,-
CATQSGSGVPETQYF,TGTGCCACTCAGTCGGGGAGCGGGGTCCCAGAGACCCAGTACTTC,TRBJ2-5,few,TRBV19,TRBD2
CATSPEGGAQIYEQYF,TGTGCCACCAGTCCAGAGGGGGGGGCGCAAATCTACGAGCAGTACTTC,TRBJ2-7,-,TRBV15,-
CASSRVGGETQYF,TGTGCCAGCAGCCGAGTAGGGGGGGAGACCCAGTACTTC,TRBJ2-5,-,TRBV7-2,-
CASSTNWGPAGGFEQFF,TGTGCCAGCAGTACTAATTGGGGGCCTGCGGGAGGATTTGAGCAGTTCTTC,TRBJ2-1,-,TRBV12-3/TRBV12-4,TRBD2
CASSFGLATGNEQFF,TGTGCCAGCAGTTTTGGACTAGCGACGGGCAATGAGCAGTTCTTC,TRBJ2-1,-,TRBV12-3/TRBV12-4,TRBD2
CASSLVLAGVGETQYF,TGTGCCAGCAGTTTAGTACTAGCGGGGGTCGGTGAGACCCAGTACTTC,TRBJ2-5,few,TRBV12-3/TRBV12-4,TRBD2
CASSLMSRGSYGYTF,TGTGCCAGCAGCTTAATGTCCCGCGGATCCTATGGCTACACCTTC,TRBJ1-2,-,TRBV7-2,-
CASSLYTGSETQYF,TGTGCCAGCAGCTTATATACAGGGTCAGAGACCCAGTACTTC,TRBJ2-5,many,TRBV7-2,-
CATSRNLQETQYF,TGTGCCACCAGCAGAAACCTCCAAGAGACCCAGTACTTC,TRBJ2-5,-,TRBV15,-
CASTIGGMDYNEQFF,TGTGCCAGCACCATAGGGGGGATGGACTACAATGAGCAGTTCTTC,TRBJ2-1,few,TRBV12-3/TRBV12-4,-
CASSYGESSYNEQFF,TGTGCCAGCAGTTACGGCGAGAGCTCCTACAATGAGCAGTTCTTC,TRBJ2-1,-,TRBV6-1,-
CAIAPQTDTQYF,TGTGCCATCGCTCCGCAGACAGATACGCAGTATTTT,TRBJ2-3,few,TRBV6-1,-
CASSLGPYGVPDTQYF,TGTGCCAGCAGCTTAGGACCCTACGGGGTCCCAGATACGCAGTATTTT,TRBJ2-3,few,TRBV7-2,-
CASSERTDYNEQFF,TGTGCCAGCAGCGAGAGGACAGATTACAATGAGCAGTTCTTC,TRBJ2-1,-,TRBV11-3,-
CASRRSLAYNEQFF,TGTGCCAGCAGGCGCAGCCTAGCCTACAATGAGCAGTTCTTC,TRBJ2-1,few,TRBV6-5,-
CASSPRTGHAFF,TGTGCCAGCAGTCCAAGGACAGGGCATGCTTTCTTT,TRBJ1-1,-,TRBV6-8,TRBD1
CASSSPRRLAGGLYNEQFF,TGTGCCAGCAGCTCCCCAAGGCGACTAGCGGGAGGACTCTACAATGAGCAGTTCTTC,TRBJ2-1,many,TRBV7-2,TRBD2
CASSTGQAQETEAFF,TGTGCCAGCAGTACAGGACAGGCCCAAGAGACTGAAGCTTTCTTT,TRBJ1-1,-,TRBV27,TRBD1
CAVGWNTGELFF,TGTGCCGTCGGTTGGAACACCGGGGAGCTGTTTTTT,TRBJ2-2,-,TRBV7-7,-
CASSQDPAESETQYF,TGCGCCAGCAGCCAAGATCCTGCGGAGTCGGAGACCCAGTACTTC,TRBJ2-5,few,TRBV4-1,-
CASSLAPNGLAGESPLYF,TGTGCCAGCAGCTTAGCGCCCAACGGACTAGCGGGGGAATCCCCATTGTATTTT,TRBJ2-3,few,TRBV7-2,TRBD2
CASSLSRMNTEAFF,TGTGCCAGCAGCTTAAGCAGGATGAACACTGAAGCTTTCTTT,TRBJ1-1,-,TRBV7-9,-
CASSPLRSDEQFF,TGTGCCAGTAGTCCGCTGCGATCCGATGAGCAGTTCTTC,TRBJ2-1,-,TRBV19,-
CASSSGFGGYTF,TGTGCCAGCAGTTCCGGGTTTGGAGGCTACACCTTC,TRBJ1-2,few,TRBV12-3/TRBV12-4,-
CASSGDTSNEQFF,TGTGCCAGCAGTGGGGACACTAGCAATGAGCAGTTCTTC,TRBJ2-1,few,TRBV2,-
CASSFPGELYGYTF,TGTGCCAGCAGCTTCCCGGGGGAATTGTATGGCTACACCTTC,TRBJ1-2,-,TRBV5-5,-
CASSLPNRGREQYF,TGTGCCAGCAGTTTACCTAACAGGGGACGCGAGCAGTACTTC,TRBJ2-7,-,TRBV28,TRBD1
CASSEGQGLSYGYTF,TGTGCCAGCAGTGAGGGCCAGGGCCTGTCCTATGGCTACACCTTC,TRBJ1-2,-,TRBV25-1,-
CASSLIQGPNTEAFF,TGCGCCAGCAGCCTCATACAGGGGCCGAACACTGAAGCTTTCTTT,TRBJ1-1,few,TRBV4-1,TRBD1
CSVPRVALSSYNEQFF,TGCAGCGTTCCCCGTGTGGCGTTAAGCTCCTACAATGAGCAGTTCTTC,TRBJ2-1,-,TRBV29-1,-
CASSMTGVADTQYF,TGTGCCAGTAGTATGACAGGGGTCGCAGATACGCAGTATTTT,TRBJ2-3,once,TRBV19,TRBD1
CASSPKDTQYF,TGTGCCAGCAGCCCCAAGGATACGCAGTATTTT,TRBJ2-3,-,TRBV11-2,-
CSARDWLAGATDTQYF,TGCAGTGCTAGAGACTGGCTAGCGGGAGCCACAGATACGCAGTATTTT,TRBJ2-3,-,TRBV20-1,TRBD2
CASSLVGYGTEAFF,TGTGCCAGCAGCTTGGTGGGGTATGGCACTGAAGCTTTCTTT,TRBJ1-1,few,TRBV11-2,-
CASSHGFYEQYF,TGTGCCAGCAGCCATGGTTTCTACGAGCAGTACTTC,TRBJ2-7,-,TRBV7-2,-
CASSHDGTGSTPWLSPLHF,TGCGCCAGCAGCCATGATGGGACAGGGTCGACCCCGTGGTTATCACCCCTCCACTTT,TRBJ1-6,-,TRBV4-1,TRBD1
CAIRNREGGEQYF,TGTGCCATCAGAAACCGCGAAGGGGGGGAGCAGTACTTC,TRBJ2-7,-,TRBV10-3,-
CASSLDRALFDEQFF,TGTGCCAGCAGTCTCGACAGGGCCCTATTCGATGAGCAGTTCTTC,TRBJ2-1,few,TRBV12-3/TRBV12-4,TRBD1
CASSHLAGAATDTQYF,TGTGCCAGCAGCCACCTAGCGGGGGCTGCCACAGATACGCAGTATTTT,TRBJ2-3,-,TRBV6-6,TRBD2
CSAAGTSGWDEQFF,TGCAGTGCTGCCGGGACTAGCGGGTGGGATGAGCAGTTCTTC,TRBJ2-1,once,TRBV20-1,TRBD2
CASSFTGTGETQYF,TGTGCCAGCAGCTTCACCGGGACAGGAGAGACCCAGTACTTC,TRBJ2-5,few,TRBV7-2,TRBD1
CASSLSGQGNSPLHF,TGTGCCAGCAGCTTATCTGGACAGGGGAATTCACCCCTCCACTTT,TRBJ1-6,-,TRBV7-8,TRBD1
CSANAQETQYF,TGCAGTGCTAACGCCCAGGAGACCCAGTACTTC,TRBJ2-5,-,TRBV20-1,-
CASTPQVSVSNTEAFF,TGTGCCAGCACCCCCCAGGTTAGCGTCTCGAACACTGAAGCTTTCTTT,TRBJ1-1,-,TRBV19,-